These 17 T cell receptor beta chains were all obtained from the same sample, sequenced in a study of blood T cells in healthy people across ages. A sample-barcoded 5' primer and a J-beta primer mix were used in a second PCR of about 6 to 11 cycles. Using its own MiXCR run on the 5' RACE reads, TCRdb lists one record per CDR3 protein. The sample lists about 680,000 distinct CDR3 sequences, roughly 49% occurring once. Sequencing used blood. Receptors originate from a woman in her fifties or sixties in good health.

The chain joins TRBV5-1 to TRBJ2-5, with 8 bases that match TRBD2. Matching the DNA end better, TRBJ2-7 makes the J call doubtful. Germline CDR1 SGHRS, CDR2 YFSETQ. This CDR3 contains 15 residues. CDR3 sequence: CASSLAGTSTFEQYF. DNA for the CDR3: TGCGCCAGCAGCTTGGCCGGGACTAGTACGTTCGAGCAGTACTTC.

The CDR3 loop is CASSDSNSYNEQFF. In nucleotides, the CDR3 is TGTGCCAGCAGTGACAGCAATTCCTACAATGAGCAGTTCTTC. The rearrangement links TRBV27 to TRBJ2-1; TRBD1 is a possible D gene (5 bases). The length of the CDR3 is 14 residues. V was shortened by 5 bases and J by 1 base, with 9 bases between the two germline ends. Germline CDR1 is MNHEY and CDR2 is SMNVEV (reference sequence).

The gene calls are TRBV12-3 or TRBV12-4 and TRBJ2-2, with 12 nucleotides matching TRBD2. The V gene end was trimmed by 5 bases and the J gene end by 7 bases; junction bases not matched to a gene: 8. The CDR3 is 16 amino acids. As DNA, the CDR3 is TGTGCCAGCAGTCCGCGGACTAGCGGGATCGTCGGGGAGCTGTTTTTT. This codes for CASSPRTSGIVGELFF.

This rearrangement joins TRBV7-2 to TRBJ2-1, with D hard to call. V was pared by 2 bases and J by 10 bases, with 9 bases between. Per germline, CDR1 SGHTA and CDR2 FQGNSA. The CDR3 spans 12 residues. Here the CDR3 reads CASSLRSDEQFF. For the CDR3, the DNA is TGTGCCAGCAGCTTACGGAGTGACGAGCAGTTCTTC.

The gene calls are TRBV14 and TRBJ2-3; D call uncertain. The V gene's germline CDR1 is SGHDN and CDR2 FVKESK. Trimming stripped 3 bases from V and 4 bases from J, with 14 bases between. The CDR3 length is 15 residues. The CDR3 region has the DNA TGTGCCAGCAGCCACGGCGGATATTCGGCAGATACGCAGTATTTT. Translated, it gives CASSHGGYSADTQYF.

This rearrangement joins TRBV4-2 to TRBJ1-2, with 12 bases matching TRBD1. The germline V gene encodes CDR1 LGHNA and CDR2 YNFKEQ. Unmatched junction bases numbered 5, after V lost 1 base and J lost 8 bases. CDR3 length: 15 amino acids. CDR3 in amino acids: CASSQGDRGLRGYTF. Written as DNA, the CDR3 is TGTGCCAGCAGCCAAGGGGACAGGGGGCTCAGAGGCTACACCTTC.

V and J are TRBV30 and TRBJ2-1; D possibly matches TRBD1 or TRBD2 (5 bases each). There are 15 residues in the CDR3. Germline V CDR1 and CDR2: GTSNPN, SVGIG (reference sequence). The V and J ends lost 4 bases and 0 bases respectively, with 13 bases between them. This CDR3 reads CAWTGTQSSYNEQFF. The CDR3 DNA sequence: TGTGCCTGGACCGGGACCCAAAGCTCCTACAATGAGCAGTTCTTC. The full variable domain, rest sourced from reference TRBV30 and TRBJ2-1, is SQTIHQWPATLVQPVGSPLSLECTVEGTSNPNLYWYRQAAGRGLQLLFYSVGIGQISSEVPQNLSASRPQDRQFILSSKKLLLSDSGFYLCAWTGTQSSYNEQFFGPGTRLTVL.

CDR3 DNA sequence: TGCAGTGCTAGAGATGCCCGAGACAGGGGATCGGCGGTGGACGAGCAGTACTTC. This codes for CSARDARDRGSAVDEQYF. This rearrangement joins TRBV20-1 to TRBJ2-7; 8 bases line up with TRBD1. J was trimmed by 5 bases and V by 0 bases; bases with no gene match: 18. The CDR3 runs 18 residues. Germline V lookup: CDR1 DFQATT, CDR2 SNEGSKA (reference sequence).

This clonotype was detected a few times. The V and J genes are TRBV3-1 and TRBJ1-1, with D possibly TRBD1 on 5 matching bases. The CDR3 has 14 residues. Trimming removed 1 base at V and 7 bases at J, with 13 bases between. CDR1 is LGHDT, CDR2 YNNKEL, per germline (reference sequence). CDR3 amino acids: CASSQGQTVVEAFF. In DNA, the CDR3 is TGTGCCAGCAGCCAAGGACAGACAGTAGTTGAAGCTTTCTTT.

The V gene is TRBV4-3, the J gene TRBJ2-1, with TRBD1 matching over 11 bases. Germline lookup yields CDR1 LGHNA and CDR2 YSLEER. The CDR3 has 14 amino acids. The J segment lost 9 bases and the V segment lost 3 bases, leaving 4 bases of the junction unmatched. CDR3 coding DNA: TGCGCCAGCAGCCACGGACAGGGGGCATTTGAGCAGTTCTTC. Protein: CASSHGQGAFEQFF.

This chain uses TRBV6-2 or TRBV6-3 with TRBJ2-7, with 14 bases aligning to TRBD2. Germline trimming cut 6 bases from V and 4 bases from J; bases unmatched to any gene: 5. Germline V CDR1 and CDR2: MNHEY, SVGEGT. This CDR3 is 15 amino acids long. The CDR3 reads CASSERLAGGYEQYF. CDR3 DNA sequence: TGTGCCAGCAGCGAACGACTAGCGGGAGGGTACGAGCAGTACTTC.

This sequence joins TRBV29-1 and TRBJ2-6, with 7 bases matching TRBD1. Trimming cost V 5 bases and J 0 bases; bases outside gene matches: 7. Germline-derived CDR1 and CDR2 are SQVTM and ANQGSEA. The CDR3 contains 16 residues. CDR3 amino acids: CSVRDRRSSGANVLTF. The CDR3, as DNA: TGCAGCGTTAGGGACAGAAGAAGCTCTGGGGCCAACGTCCTGACTTTC.

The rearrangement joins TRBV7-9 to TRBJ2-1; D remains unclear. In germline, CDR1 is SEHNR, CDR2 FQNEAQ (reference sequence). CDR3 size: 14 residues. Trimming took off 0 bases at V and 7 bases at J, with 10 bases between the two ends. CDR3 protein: CASSLAGGVNEQFF. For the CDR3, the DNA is TGTGCCAGCAGCTTAGCCGGTGGAGTTAATGAGCAGTTCTTC.

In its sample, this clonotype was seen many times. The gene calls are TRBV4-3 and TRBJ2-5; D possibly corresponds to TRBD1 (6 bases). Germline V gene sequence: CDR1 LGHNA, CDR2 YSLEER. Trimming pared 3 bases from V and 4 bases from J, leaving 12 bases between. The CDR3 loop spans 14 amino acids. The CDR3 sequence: CASSQGKGGETQYF. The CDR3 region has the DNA TGCGCCAGCAGCCAGGGTAAAGGGGGAGAGACCCAGTACTTC.

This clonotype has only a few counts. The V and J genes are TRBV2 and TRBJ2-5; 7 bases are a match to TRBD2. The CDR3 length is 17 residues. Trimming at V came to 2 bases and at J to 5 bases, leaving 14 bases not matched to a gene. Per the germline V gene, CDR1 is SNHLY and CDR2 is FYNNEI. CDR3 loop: CASSEMASGYPWETQYF. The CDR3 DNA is TGTGCCAGCAGTGAAATGGCTAGCGGATACCCCTGGGAGACCCAGTACTTC.

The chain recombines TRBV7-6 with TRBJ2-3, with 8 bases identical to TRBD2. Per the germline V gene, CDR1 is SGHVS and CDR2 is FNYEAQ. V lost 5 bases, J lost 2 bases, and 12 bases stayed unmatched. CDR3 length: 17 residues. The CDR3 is CASSPSGLAGYTDTQYF. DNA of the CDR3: TGTGCCAGCAGCCCGTCGGGTCTAGCGGGCTACACAGATACGCAGTATTTT.

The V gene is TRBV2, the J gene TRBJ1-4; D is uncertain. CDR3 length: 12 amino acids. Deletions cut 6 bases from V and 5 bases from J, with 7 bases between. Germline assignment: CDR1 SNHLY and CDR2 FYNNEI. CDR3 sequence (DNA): TGTGCCAGCAGGGCATCGAATGAAAAACTGTTTTTT. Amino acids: CASRASNEKLFF.